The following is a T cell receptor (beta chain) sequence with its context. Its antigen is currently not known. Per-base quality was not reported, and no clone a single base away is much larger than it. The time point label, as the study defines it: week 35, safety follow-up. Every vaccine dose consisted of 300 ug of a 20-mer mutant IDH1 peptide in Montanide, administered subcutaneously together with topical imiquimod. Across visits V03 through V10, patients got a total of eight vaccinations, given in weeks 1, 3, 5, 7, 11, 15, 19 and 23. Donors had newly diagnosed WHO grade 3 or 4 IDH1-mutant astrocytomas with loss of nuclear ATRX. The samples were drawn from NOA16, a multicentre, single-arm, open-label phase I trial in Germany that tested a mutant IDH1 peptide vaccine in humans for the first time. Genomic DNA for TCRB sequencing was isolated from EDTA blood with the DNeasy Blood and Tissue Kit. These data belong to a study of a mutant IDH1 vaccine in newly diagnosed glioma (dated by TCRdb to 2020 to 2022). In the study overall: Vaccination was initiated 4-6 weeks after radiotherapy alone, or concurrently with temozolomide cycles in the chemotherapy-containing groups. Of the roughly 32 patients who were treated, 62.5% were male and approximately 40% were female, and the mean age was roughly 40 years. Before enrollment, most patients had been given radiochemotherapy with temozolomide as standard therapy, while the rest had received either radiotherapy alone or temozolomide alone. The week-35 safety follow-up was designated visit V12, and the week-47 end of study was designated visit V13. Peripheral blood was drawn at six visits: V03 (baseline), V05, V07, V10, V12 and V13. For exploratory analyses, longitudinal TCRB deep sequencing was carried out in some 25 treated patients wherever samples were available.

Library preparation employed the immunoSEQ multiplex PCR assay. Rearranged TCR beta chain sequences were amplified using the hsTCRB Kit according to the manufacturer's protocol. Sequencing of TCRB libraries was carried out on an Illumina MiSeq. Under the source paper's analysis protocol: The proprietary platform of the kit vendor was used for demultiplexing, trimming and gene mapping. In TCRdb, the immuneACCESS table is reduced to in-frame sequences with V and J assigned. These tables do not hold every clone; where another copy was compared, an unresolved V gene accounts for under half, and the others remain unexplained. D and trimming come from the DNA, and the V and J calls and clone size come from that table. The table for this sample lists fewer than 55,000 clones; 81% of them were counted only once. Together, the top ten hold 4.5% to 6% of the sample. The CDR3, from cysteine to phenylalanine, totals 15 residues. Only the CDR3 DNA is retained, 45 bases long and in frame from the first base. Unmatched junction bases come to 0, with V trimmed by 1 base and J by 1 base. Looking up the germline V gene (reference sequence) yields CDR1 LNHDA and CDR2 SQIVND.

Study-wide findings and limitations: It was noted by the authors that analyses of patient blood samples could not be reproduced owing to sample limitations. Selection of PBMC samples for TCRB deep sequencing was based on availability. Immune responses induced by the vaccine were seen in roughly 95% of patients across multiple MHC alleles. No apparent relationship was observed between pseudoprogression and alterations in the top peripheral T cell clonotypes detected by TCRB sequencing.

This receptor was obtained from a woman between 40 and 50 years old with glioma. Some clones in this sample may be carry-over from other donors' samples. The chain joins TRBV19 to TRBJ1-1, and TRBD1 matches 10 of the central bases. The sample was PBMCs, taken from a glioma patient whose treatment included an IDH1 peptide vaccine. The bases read TGTGCCAGTAGTATAGGGACAGGGGGGAACACTGAAGCTTTCTTT. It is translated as CASSIGTGGNTEAFF.